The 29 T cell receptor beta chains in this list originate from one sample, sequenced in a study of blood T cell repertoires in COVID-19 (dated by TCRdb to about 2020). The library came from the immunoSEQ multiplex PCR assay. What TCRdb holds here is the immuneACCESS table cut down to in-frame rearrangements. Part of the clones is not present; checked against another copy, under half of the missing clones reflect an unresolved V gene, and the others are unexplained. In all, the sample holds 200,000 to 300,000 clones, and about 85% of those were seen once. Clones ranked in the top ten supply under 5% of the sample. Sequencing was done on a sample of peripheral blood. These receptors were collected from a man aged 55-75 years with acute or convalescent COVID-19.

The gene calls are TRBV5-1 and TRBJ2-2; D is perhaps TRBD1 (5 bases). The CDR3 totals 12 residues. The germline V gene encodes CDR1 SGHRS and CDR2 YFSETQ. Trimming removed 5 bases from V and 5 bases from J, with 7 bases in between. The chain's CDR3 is CASRPGTGELFF. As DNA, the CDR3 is TGCGCCAGCAGACCAGGGACCGGGGAGCTGTTTTTT.

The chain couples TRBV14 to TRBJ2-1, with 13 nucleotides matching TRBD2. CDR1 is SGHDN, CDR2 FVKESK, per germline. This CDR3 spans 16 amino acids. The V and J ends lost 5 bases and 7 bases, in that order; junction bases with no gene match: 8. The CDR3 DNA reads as TGTGCCAGCAGCATACTAGCGGGAGGGAGTAGGAATGAGCAGTTCTTC. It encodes CASSILAGGSRNEQFF. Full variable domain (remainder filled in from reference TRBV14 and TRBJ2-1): EAGVTQFPSHSVIEKGQTVTLRCDPISGHDNLYWYRRVMGKEIKFLLHFVKESKQDESGMPNNRFLAERTGGTYSTLKVQPAELEDSGVYFCASSILAGGSRNEQFFGPGTRLTVL.

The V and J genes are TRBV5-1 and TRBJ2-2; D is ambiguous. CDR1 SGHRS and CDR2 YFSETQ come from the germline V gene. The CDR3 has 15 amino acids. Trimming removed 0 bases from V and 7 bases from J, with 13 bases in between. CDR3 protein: CASSLAARMVGELFF. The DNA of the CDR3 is TGCGCCAGCAGCTTGGCCGCTAGGATGGTCGGGGAGCTGTTTTTT.

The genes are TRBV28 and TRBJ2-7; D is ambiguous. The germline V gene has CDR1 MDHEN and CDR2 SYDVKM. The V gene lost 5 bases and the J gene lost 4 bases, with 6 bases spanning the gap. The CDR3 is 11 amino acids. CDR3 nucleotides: TGTGCCAGCAGTGTCGGGTACGAGCAGTACTTC. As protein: CASSVGYEQYF.

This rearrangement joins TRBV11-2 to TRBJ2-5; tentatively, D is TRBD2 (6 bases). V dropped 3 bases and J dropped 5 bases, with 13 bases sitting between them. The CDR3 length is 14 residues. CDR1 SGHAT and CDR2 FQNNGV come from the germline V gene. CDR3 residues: CASSFGGWGETQYF. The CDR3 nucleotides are TGTGCCAGCAGCTTCGGGGGATGGGGCGAGACCCAGTACTTC.

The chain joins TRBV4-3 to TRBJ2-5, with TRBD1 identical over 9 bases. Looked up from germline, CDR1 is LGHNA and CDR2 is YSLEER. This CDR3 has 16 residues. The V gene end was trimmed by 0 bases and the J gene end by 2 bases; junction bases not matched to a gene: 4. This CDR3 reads CASSQESGTGQETQYF. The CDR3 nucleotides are TGCGCCAGCAGCCAAGAATCCGGGACAGGGCAAGAGACCCAGTACTTC.

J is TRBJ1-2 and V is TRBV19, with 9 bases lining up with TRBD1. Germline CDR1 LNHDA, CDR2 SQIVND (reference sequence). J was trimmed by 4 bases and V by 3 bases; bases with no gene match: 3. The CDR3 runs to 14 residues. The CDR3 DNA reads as TGTGCCAGTAGTATTGGGACAGGGACCTATGGCTACACCTTC. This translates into CASSIGTGTYGYTF. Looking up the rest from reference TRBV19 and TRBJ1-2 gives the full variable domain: DGGITQSPKYLFRKEGQNVTLSCEQNLNHDAMYWYRQDPGQGLRLIYYSQIVNDFQKGDIAEGYSVSREKKESFPLTVTSAQKNPTAFYLCASSIGTGTYGYTFGSGTRLTVV.

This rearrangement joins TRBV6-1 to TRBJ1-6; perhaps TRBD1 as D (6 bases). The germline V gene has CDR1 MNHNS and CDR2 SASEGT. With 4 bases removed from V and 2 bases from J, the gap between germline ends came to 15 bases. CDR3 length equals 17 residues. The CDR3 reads CASSARTVSTYNSPLHF. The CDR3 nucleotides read TGTGCCAGCAGTGCCAGGACAGTGTCTACCTATAATTCACCCCTCCACTTT.

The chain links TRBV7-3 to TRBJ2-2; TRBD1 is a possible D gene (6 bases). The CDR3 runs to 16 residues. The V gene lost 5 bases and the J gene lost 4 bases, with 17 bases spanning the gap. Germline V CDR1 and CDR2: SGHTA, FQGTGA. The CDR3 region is CASSVQPGQSTGELFF. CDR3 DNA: TGTGCCAGCAGCGTACAACCGGGACAAAGCACCGGGGAGCTGTTTTTT. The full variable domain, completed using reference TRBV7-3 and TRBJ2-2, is GAGVSQTPSNKVTEKGKYVELRCDPISGHTALYWYRQSLGQGPEFLIYFQGTGAADDSGLPNDRFFAVRPEGSVSTLKIQRTERGDSAVYLCASSVQPGQSTGELFFGEGSRLTVL.

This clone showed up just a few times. The chain's CDR3 is CAWSVTGGTEAFF. The CDR3 bases are TGTGCCTGGAGCGTTACAGGGGGCACTGAAGCTTTCTTT. The chain is built from TRBV30 and TRBJ1-1, with TRBD1 matching 8 bases. Trimming cost V 3 bases and J 4 bases; bases outside gene matches: 4. Germline CDR1 and CDR2: GTSNPN and SVGIG (reference sequence). This CDR3 is built from 13 residues.

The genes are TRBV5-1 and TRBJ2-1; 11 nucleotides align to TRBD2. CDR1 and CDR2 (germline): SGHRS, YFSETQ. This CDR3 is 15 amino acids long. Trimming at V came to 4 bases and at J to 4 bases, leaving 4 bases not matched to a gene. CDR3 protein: CASSPGLAAYNEQFF. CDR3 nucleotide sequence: TGCGCCAGCAGCCCGGGACTAGCGGCATACAATGAGCAGTTCTTC.

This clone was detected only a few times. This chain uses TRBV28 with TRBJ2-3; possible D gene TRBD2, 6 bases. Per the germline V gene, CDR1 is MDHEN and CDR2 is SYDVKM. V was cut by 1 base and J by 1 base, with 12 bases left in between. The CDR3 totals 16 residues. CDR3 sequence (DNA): TGTGCCAGCAGTTTATTGGGCAGGGAGGGCACAGATACGCAGTATTTT. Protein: CASSLLGREGTDTQYF.

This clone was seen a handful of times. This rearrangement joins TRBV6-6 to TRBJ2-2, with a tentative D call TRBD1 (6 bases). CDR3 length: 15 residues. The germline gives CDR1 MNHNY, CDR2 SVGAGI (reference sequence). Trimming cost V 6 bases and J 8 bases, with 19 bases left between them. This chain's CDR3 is CASSSGQILGGELFF. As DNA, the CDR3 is TGTGCCAGCAGCTCTGGACAGATTCTAGGAGGGGAGCTGTTTTTT.

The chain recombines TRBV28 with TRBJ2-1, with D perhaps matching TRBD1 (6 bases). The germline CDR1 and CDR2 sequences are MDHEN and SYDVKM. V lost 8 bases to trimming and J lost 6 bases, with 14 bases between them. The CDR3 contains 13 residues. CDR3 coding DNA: TGTGCCAGCCCGGACAGTAGGGGCAATGAGCAGTTCTTC. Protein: CASPDSRGNEQFF.

This CDR3 reads CASSLDRAREKLFF. The CDR3 nucleotides are TGTGCCAGCAGTCTGGACAGGGCGCGTGAAAAACTGTTTTTT. This chain connects TRBV6-5 to TRBJ1-4; 8 bases are shared with TRBD1. The junction had 6 bases not matched to a gene; V was cut back by 5 bases and J by 7 bases. CDR3 length equals 14 residues. Germline CDR1 reads MNHEY; CDR2 reads SVGAGI.

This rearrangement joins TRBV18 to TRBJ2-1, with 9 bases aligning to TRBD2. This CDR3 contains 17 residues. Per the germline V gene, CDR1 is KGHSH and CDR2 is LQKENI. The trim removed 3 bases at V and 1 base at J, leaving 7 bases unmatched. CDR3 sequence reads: CASSPRLAGLSYNEQFF. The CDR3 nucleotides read TGTGCCAGCTCACCCCGGCTAGCGGGACTTTCCTACAATGAGCAGTTCTTC.

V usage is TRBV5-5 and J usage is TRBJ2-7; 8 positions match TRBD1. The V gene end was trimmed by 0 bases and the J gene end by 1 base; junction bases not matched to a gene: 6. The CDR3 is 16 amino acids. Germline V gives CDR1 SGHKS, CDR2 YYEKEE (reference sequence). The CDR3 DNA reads TGTGCCAGCAGCTTGGTGGGCAACAGGGGGTCCTACGAGCAGTACTTC. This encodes CASSLVGNRGSYEQYF.

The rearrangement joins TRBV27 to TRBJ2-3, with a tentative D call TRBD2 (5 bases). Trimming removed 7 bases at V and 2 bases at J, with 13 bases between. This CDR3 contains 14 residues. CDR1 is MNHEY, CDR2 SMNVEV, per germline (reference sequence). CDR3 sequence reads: CASTPQTNTDTQYF. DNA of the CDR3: TGTGCCAGCACTCCTCAGACTAACACAGATACGCAGTATTTT.

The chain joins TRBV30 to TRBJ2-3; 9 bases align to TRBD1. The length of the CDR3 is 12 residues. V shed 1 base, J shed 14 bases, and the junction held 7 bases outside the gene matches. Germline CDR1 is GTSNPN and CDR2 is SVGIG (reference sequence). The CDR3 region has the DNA TGTGCCTGGAGTGGGGACAGGGAACATCCGTATTTT. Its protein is CAWSGDREHPYF. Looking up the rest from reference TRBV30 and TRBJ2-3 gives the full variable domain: SQTIHQWPATLVQPVGSPLSLECTVEGTSNPNLYWYRQAAGRGLQLLFYSVGIGQISSEVPQNLSASRPQDRQFILSSKKLLLSDSGFYLCAWSGDREHPYFGPGTRLTVL.

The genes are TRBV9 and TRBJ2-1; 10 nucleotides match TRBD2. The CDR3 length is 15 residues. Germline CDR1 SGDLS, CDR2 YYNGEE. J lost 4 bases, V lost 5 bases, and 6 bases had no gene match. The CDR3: CASSPASGGYNEQFF. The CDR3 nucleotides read TGTGCCAGCAGTCCAGCTAGCGGGGGTTACAATGAGCAGTTCTTC.

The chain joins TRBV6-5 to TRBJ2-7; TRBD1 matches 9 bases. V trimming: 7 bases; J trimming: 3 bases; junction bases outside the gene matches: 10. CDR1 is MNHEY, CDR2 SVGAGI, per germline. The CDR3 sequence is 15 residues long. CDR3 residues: CASTPGTGHDYEQYF. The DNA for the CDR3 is TGTGCCAGCACTCCGGGGACAGGGCATGACTACGAGCAGTACTTC.

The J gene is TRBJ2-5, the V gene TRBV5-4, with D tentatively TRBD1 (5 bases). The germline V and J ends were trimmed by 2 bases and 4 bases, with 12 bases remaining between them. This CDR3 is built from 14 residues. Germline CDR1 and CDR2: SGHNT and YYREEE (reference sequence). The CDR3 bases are TGTGCCAGCAGCTTTGACAGCCGGTCAGAGACCCAGTACTTC. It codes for CASSFDSRSETQYF.

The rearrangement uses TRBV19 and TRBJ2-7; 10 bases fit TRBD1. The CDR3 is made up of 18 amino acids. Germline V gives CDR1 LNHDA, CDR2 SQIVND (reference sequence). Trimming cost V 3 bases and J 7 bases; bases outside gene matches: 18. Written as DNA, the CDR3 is TGTGCCAGTAGTATTAAGGGACCGGGACAGGGGACTTTGGGAGAGCAGTACTTC. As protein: CASSIKGPGQGTLGEQYF.

This CDR3 reads CASSSGGWNGYTF. CDR3 DNA: TGTGCCAGCAGTTCAGGGGGCTGGAATGGCTACACCTTC. This sequence joins TRBV28 and TRBJ1-2, with TRBD1 identical over 8 bases. The ends lost 4 bases at V and 6 bases at J; junction bases unmatched: 4. The CDR3 loop spans 13 amino acids. From germline, CDR1 is MDHEN and CDR2 SYDVKM.

The DNA of the CDR3 is TGTGCCAGCAGTGAAAGGGACAGGGGAACCCTTCGGAAGTTCTTC. Protein product: CASSERDRGTLRKFF. The J gene is TRBJ2-1, the V gene TRBV6-1, with TRBD1 identical over 10 bases. Per germline, CDR1 MNHNS and CDR2 SASEGT. V dropped 2 bases and J dropped 14; count of bases not matched to a gene: 12. This CDR3 spans 15 amino acids.

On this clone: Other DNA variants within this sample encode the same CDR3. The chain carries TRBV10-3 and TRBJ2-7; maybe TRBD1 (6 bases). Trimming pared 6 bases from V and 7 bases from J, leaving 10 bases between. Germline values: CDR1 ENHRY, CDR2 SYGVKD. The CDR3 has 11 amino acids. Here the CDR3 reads CAISVQGEQYF. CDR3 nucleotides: TGTGCCATCAGCGTCCAGGGGGAGCAGTACTTC.

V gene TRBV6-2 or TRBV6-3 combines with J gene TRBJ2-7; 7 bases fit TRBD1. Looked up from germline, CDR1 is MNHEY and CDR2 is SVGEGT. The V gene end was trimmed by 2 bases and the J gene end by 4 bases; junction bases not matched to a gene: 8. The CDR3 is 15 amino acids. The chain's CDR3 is CASSYGGTAGYEQYF. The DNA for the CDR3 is TGTGCCAGCAGTTACGGTGGGACAGCCGGATACGAGCAGTACTTC.

CDR3 sequence (DNA): TGCGCCAGCAGCTTGGGACAGTCGAACACTGAAGCTTTCTTT. Protein: CASSLGQSNTEAFF. The rearrangement links TRBV5-1 to TRBJ1-1, with a possible D match to TRBD1 (5 bases). CDR3 size: 14 residues. Germline V gives CDR1 SGHRS, CDR2 YFSETQ. The V gene lost 0 bases and the J gene lost 1 base, with 7 bases spanning the gap.

The DNA for the CDR3 is TGCGCCAGCAGCCCAACAGGGAACTATGGCTACACCTTC. It is translated as CASSPTGNYGYTF. The V call is TRBV5-1, the J call TRBJ1-2; D may be TRBD1 (6 bases). Per germline, CDR1 SGHRS and CDR2 YFSETQ. With 4 bases removed from V and 2 bases from J, the gap between germline ends came to 9 bases. The CDR3 is 13 amino acids.